This is a list of T cell receptor beta chains from one sample in a study of cytomegalovirus exposure and HLA in healthy donors. Produced via immunoSEQ multiplex PCR; TCRdb's table is partial and in-frame only. The repertoire holds about 80,000 clones, with over 75% as singletons. Sequenced material: PBMCs. Receptors were obtained from a man between 50 and 59 years old in good health and CMV-seronegative. Each CDR3 is given with its conserved first and last residue. The order of the fields is V gene, D gene, clone size, J gene, CDR3 protein, CDR3 DNA. D genes are given only for firm matches. Size is omitted from some rows. Given values are once, few, many or a class for expanded clones.

v_gene: TRBV20-1
d_gene: .
abundance: .
j_gene: TRBJ2-7
CDR3aa: CSARSGYEQYF
CDR3nt: TGCAGTGCTAGGTCCGGTTACGAGCAGTACTTC

v_gene: TRBV27
d_gene: .
abundance: .
j_gene: TRBJ1-3
CDR3aa: CASSLGRGQDIYF
CDR3nt: TGTGCCAGCAGTTTAGGCCGGGGTCAGGACATATATTTT

v_gene: TRBV11-2
d_gene: .
abundance: .
j_gene: TRBJ2-4
CDR3aa: CASSLDAGSSGTVKNIQYF
CDR3nt: TGTGCCAGCAGCTTAGATGCGGGAAGTAGCGGGACAGTAAAAAACATTCAGTACTTC

v_gene: TRBV5-1
d_gene: .
abundance: .
j_gene: TRBJ1-1
CDR3aa: CASSSRRQGRISEAFF
CDR3nt: TGCGCCAGCAGCTCCCGCCGGCAGGGGCGTATTTCTGAAGCTTTCTTT

v_gene: TRBV5-1
d_gene: .
abundance: .
j_gene: TRBJ1-1
CDR3aa: CASSLQGVANTEAFF
CDR3nt: TGCGCCAGCAGCTTGCAGGGTGTGGCGAACACTGAAGCTTTCTTT

v_gene: TRBV5-6
d_gene: .
abundance: .
j_gene: TRBJ2-7
CDR3aa: CASSLGSVPPGSYEQYF
CDR3nt: TGTGCCAGCAGCTTGGGCTCGGTACCTCCGGGGTCCTACGAGCAGTACTTC

v_gene: TRBV7-8
d_gene: .
abundance: .
j_gene: TRBJ1-5
CDR3aa: CASSLSGSSSNQPQHF
CDR3nt: TGTGCCAGCAGCTTATCGGGGAGTTCGAGCAATCAGCCCCAGCATTTT

v_gene: TRBV7-2
d_gene: TRBD2
abundance: .
j_gene: TRBJ2-5
CDR3aa: CASRRSGGQETQYF
CDR3nt: TGTGCCAGCCGAAGGTCGGGGGGACAAGAGACCCAGTACTTC

v_gene: TRBV9
d_gene: TRBD2
abundance: .
j_gene: TRBJ2-3
CDR3aa: CASSVGTSADTDTQYF
CDR3nt: TGTGCCAGCAGCGTAGGCACTAGCGCGGACACAGATACGCAGTATTTT

v_gene: TRBV7-2
d_gene: .
abundance: .
j_gene: TRBJ2-3
CDR3aa: CASSLEAESVWYF
CDR3nt: TGTGCCAGCAGCTTAGAAGCGGAAAGCGTATGGTATTTT

v_gene: TRBV7-9
d_gene: .
abundance: .
j_gene: TRBJ2-6
CDR3aa: CAIPRAGANVLTF
CDR3nt: TGTGCCATACCCAGGGCTGGGGCCAACGTCCTGACTTTC

v_gene: TRBV6-5
d_gene: .
abundance: once
j_gene: TRBJ2-5
CDR3aa: CASSQGRETQYF
CDR3nt: TGTGCCAGCAGTCAGGGGCGGGAGACCCAGTACTTC

v_gene: TRBV18
d_gene: .
abundance: .
j_gene: TRBJ1-1
CDR3aa: CASSPSGGVTEAFF
CDR3nt: TGTGCCAGCTCACCATCGGGGGGCGTGACTGAAGCTTTCTTT

v_gene: TRBV7-9
d_gene: TRBD2
abundance: .
j_gene: TRBJ2-1
CDR3aa: CASSGRTSGGQQFF
CDR3nt: TGTGCCAGCAGCGGCAGGACTAGCGGGGGCCAGCAGTTCTTC

v_gene: TRBV10-3
d_gene: TRBD2
abundance: few
j_gene: TRBJ2-7
CDR3aa: CAIANPTSGTYEQYF
CDR3nt: TGTGCCATCGCAAACCCTACTAGCGGAACCTACGAGCAGTACTTC

v_gene: TRBV5-6
d_gene: .
abundance: .
j_gene: TRBJ2-3
CDR3aa: CASNFGGPTSTDTQYF
CDR3nt: TGTGCCAGCAACTTCGGGGGTCCCACTAGCACAGATACGCAGTATTTT

v_gene: TRBV6-5
d_gene: TRBD1
abundance: .
j_gene: TRBJ1-1
CDR3aa: CASSRDRRANTEAFF
CDR3nt: TGTGCCAGCAGTCGGGACAGACGGGCCAACACTGAAGCTTTCTTT

v_gene: TRBV6-5
d_gene: .
abundance: once
j_gene: TRBJ1-6
CDR3aa: CASSWTDSPLHF
CDR3nt: TGTGCCAGCAGTTGGACAGATTCACCCCTCCACTTT

v_gene: TRBV9
d_gene: .
abundance: .
j_gene: TRBJ1-3
CDR3aa: CASSVDLSGNTIYF
CDR3nt: TGTGCCAGCAGCGTAGATCTCTCTGGAAACACCATATATTTT

v_gene: TRBV5-1
d_gene: .
abundance: .
j_gene: TRBJ1-6
CDR3aa: CASSFAGEVSSPLHF
CDR3nt: TGCGCCAGCAGTTTCGCCGGGGAAGTGAGTTCACCCCTCCACTTT

v_gene: TRBV19
d_gene: .
abundance: .
j_gene: TRBJ2-1
CDR3aa: CASSGLIPYNEQFF
CDR3nt: TGTGCCAGTAGTGGACTGATACCCTACAATGAGCAGTTCTTC

v_gene: TRBV19
d_gene: TRBD1
abundance: .
j_gene: TRBJ1-1
CDR3aa: CASRDRGNTEAFF
CDR3nt: TGTGCCAGTAGGGACAGGGGGAACACTGAAGCTTTCTTT

v_gene: TRBV27
d_gene: TRBD2
abundance: .
j_gene: TRBJ2-5
CDR3aa: CASSTAGHGLGTQYF
CDR3nt: TGTGCCAGCAGCACAGCGGGGCATGGGCTTGGGACCCAGTACTTC

v_gene: TRBV7-3
d_gene: TRBD2
abundance: .
j_gene: TRBJ2-1
CDR3aa: CASSLREGITAPLPPGQFF
CDR3nt: TGTGCCAGCAGCTTAAGGGAGGGAATCACTGCTCCACTGCCACCTGGGCAGTTCTTC

v_gene: TRBV28
d_gene: TRBD1
abundance: .
j_gene: TRBJ2-1
CDR3aa: CASSARQGRKEQFF
CDR3nt: TGTGCCAGCAGTGCCCGACAGGGGAGGAAAGAGCAGTTCTTC

v_gene: TRBV29-1
d_gene: TRBD1
abundance: .
j_gene: TRBJ2-5
CDR3aa: CSVTLPPAGGLARETQYF
CDR3nt: TGCAGCGTTACCCTCCCCCCCGCAGGGGGTCTTGCACGAGAGACCCAGTACTTC

v_gene: TRBV7-9
d_gene: TRBD1
abundance: once
j_gene: TRBJ2-7
CDR3aa: CASSLLSGQGTYEQYF
CDR3nt: TGTGCCAGCAGCTTATTATCTGGACAGGGTACCTACGAGCAGTACTTC

v_gene: TRBV29-1
d_gene: TRBD2
abundance: .
j_gene: TRBJ2-5
CDR3aa: CSAQTSGGQETQYF
CDR3nt: TGCAGCGCGCAGACTAGCGGGGGGCAAGAGACCCAGTACTTC

v_gene: TRBV19
d_gene: TRBD1
abundance: .
j_gene: TRBJ1-5
CDR3aa: CASSTRTGSNQPQHF
CDR3nt: TGTGCCAGTAGTACTAGGACAGGGTCCAATCAGCCCCAGCATTTT

v_gene: TRBV7-2
d_gene: TRBD2
abundance: .
j_gene: TRBJ2-2
CDR3aa: CASSPFSGGAHTGELFF
CDR3nt: TGTGCCAGCAGTCCATTTAGCGGGGGGGCCCACACCGGGGAGCTGTTTTTT

v_gene: TRBV5-6
d_gene: TRBD2
abundance: .
j_gene: TRBJ2-1
CDR3aa: CASTPGGFYNEQFF
CDR3nt: TGTGCCAGCACCCCCGGGGGGTTCTACAATGAGCAGTTCTTC

v_gene: TRBV5-1
d_gene: .
abundance: .
j_gene: TRBJ2-5
CDR3aa: CASSFGQQETQYF
CDR3nt: TGCGCCAGCAGCTTTGGCCAGCAAGAGACCCAGTACTTC

v_gene: TRBV6-5
d_gene: TRBD2
abundance: .
j_gene: TRBJ2-1
CDR3aa: CASSPSGGSYNEQFF
CDR3nt: TGTGCCAGCAGCCCAAGCGGGGGGTCCTACAATGAGCAGTTCTTC

v_gene: TRBV6-5
d_gene: TRBD1
abundance: .
j_gene: TRBJ1-1
CDR3aa: CASSDRGRSEAFF
CDR3nt: TGTGCCAGCAGTGACAGGGGGAGAAGTGAAGCTTTCTTT

v_gene: TRBV21-1
d_gene: .
abundance: .
j_gene: TRBJ1-2
CDR3aa: CASSPKSSRVSYTF
CDR3nt: TGTGCCAGCAGCCCGAAGAGTTCCAGGGTGAGCTACACCTTC

v_gene: TRBV19
d_gene: .
abundance: .
j_gene: TRBJ2-2
CDR3aa: CASTRWAGADTGELFF
CDR3nt: TGTGCCAGTACCCGGTGGGCAGGGGCGGACACCGGGGAGCTGTTTTTT

v_gene: TRBV11-2
d_gene: TRBD2
abundance: .
j_gene: TRBJ2-3
CDR3aa: CASSPSGGVIDTQYF
CDR3nt: TGTGCCAGCAGCCCTAGCGGGGGGGTTATAGATACGCAGTATTTT